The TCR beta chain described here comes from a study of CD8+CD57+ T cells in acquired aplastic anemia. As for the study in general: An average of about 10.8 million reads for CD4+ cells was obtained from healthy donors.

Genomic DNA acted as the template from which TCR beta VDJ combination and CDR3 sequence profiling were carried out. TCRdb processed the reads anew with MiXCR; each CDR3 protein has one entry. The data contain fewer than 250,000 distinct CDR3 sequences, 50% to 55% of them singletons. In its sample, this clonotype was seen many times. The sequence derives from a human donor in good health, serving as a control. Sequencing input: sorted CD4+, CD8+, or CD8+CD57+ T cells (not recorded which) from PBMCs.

CDR3 coding DNA: TGTGCCAGCAGTTCACCGACAGGGGGCACCTACGAGCAGTACTTC. As protein: CASSSPTGGTYEQYF. The chain links TRBV27 to TRBJ2-7; TRBD1 matches 10 bases. Germline CDR1 and CDR2: MNHEY and SMNVEV (reference sequence). The CDR3 consists of 15 residues. Trimming removed 4 bases from V and 2 bases from J; junction bases left unmatched: 5.